A single T cell receptor (beta chain) is shown here with its context. Its antigen remains unidentified. The data originate from a study of CD8+CD57+ T cells in acquired aplastic anemia. Overall study context: The mean DNA yield obtained from sorted CD4+ and CD8+ cells came to around 3 ug. Read counts for CD4+ cells (from healthy donors) averaged about 10.8 million. Overall study results and limits: Patients and controls had CD8+ Simpson's diversity values that were not significantly distinct. Patients and controls shared some 29 CD8+ CDR3 sequences, which appeared highly expressed in patients and within their immunodominant clones.

The study profiled TCR beta VDJ and CDR3 using genomic DNA as template. TCRdb reprocessed the reads via MiXCR and lists one record per CDR3 protein. The repertoire holds a few hundred thousand distinct CDR3 sequences, 55% to 75% seen once, with under 5% in the top ten. The CDR3 is 11 residues long. Per the germline V gene, CDR1 is SNHLY and CDR2 is FYNNEI. Trimming removed 9 bases from V and 9 bases from J, with 12 bases in between. This TCR derives from a human donor in good health, serving as a control. The genes are TRBV2 and TRBJ2-1; D ambiguous. Sequencing was carried out using sorted CD4+, CD8+, or CD8+CD57+ T cells (not recorded which) from PBMCs. Written as DNA, the CDR3 is TGTGCCAGTATAAAGGCGATTGAGCAGTTCTTC. Its translation is CASIKAIEQFF.